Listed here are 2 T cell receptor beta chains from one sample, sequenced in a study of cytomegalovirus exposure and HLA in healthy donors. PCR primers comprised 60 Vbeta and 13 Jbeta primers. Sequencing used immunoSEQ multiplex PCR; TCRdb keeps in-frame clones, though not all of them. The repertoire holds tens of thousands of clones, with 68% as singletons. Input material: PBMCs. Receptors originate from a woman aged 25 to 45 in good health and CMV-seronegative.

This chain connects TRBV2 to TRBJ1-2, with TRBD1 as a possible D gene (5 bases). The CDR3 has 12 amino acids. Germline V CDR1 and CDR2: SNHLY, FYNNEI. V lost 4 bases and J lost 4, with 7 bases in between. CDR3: CASSAGLYGYTF. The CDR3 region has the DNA TGTGCCAGCAGTGCAGGGCTCTATGGCTACACCTTC.

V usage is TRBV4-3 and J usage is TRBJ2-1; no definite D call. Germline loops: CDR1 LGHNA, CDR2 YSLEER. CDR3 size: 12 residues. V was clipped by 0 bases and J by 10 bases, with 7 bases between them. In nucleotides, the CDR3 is TGCGCCAGCAGCCAAGATTTGTCGGAGCAGTTCTTC. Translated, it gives CASSQDLSEQFF.